What follows are 4 T cell receptor beta chains derived from one specimen sequenced in a study of lymphopenia after photon versus proton radiotherapy (dated by TCRdb to 2018 to 2020). Receptors were amplified or captured by the immunoSEQ multiplex PCR assay. TCRdb provides this immuneACCESS table in a form limited to in-frame rearrangements. Some clones are lacking; in checked studies, under half of them reflect an unresolved V gene, and why the rest are absent is not known. Present in this sample are 55,000 to 85,000 clones, 85% to 95% of which were seen just once. In total, the top ten clones hold 2.2% of the sample. The material was peripheral blood, obtained from a patient treated with photon-based radiotherapy. These receptors were obtained from a woman aged 40 to 55 with cholangiocarcinoma.

The V and J genes are TRBV2 and TRBJ2-1; weak D call: TRBD2 (5 bases). Per the germline V gene, CDR1 is SNHLY and CDR2 is FYNNEI. This CDR3 spans 15 amino acids. V was cut by 7 bases and J by 0 bases, with 13 bases left in between. In nucleotides, the CDR3 is TGTGCCAGCAATCGGTGGAGGAACTCCTACAATGAGCAGTTCTTC. As protein: CASNRWRNSYNEQFF.

The chain joins TRBV5-6 to TRBJ1-3, with a tentative D call TRBD1 (6 bases). This CDR3 comprises 16 residues. Trimming took off 4 bases at V and 8 bases at J, with 22 bases between the two ends. Per germline, CDR1 SGHDT and CDR2 YYEEEE. CDR3 sequence (DNA): TGTGCCAGCAGCCCCCCCCGGGGGGCCGGGGACGACACCATATATTTT. Its protein product is CASSPPRGAGDDTIYF.

V gene TRBV11-3 combines with J gene TRBJ2-2, with 9 bases fitting TRBD1. Germline V gene data show CDR1 as SGHNT and CDR2 as YENEEA. The CDR3 covers 15 residues. The V gene end was trimmed by 4 bases and the J gene end by 5 bases; junction bases not matched to a gene: 5. In DNA form, the CDR3 reads TGTGCCAGCAGCTCCGGGACAGGGTATACCGGGGAGCTGTTTTTT. Translated: CASSSGTGYTGELFF.

The chain combines TRBV28 with TRBJ1-6; D call uncertain. CDR1 is MDHEN and CDR2 is SYDVKM in the germline V gene. V dropped 8 bases and J dropped 4 bases, with 9 bases sitting between them. The CDR3 loop spans 13 amino acids. As DNA, the CDR3 is TGTGCCAGCCAGCCGGCGTATAATTCACCCCTCCACTTT. Amino acid sequence: CASQPAYNSPLHF. The whole variable domain, remainder taken from reference TRBV28 and TRBJ1-6, is DVKVTQSSRYLVKRTGEKVFLECVQDMDHENMFWYRQDPGLGLRLIYFSYDVKMKEKGDIPEGYSVSREKKERFSLILESASTNQTSMYLCASQPAYNSPLHFGNGTRLTVT.